Detailed here is one TCR beta chain. At least ten counts were recorded for this clonotype. The antigen this receptor binds is unknown. Base qualities are not at hand, and no much larger clone is one base apart. The germline V gene yields SGHTA for CDR1 and FQGNSA for CDR2. CDR3 length: 15 amino acids, cysteine to phenylalanine. Only the CDR3 region is kept as DNA, spanning 45 bases read in frame from base 1. Relative to germline, V is missing 5 bases and J is missing 4 bases, with 8 bases of the junction outside any gene match. The intended sense of this specimen's time point label: after trial treatment. The sample's treatment or condition label, in plain terms: LDRT plus nivolumab, ipilimumab, low-dose cyclophosphamide and aspirin (RACIN trial). The donors came from RACIN, which was a single-arm phase I dose-escalation trial that paired nivolumab and ipilimumab with aspirin, low-dose cyclophosphamide and low-dose radiotherapy. Patients with advanced, TIL-negative solid tumors were considered eligible.

Sequencing instrument: Illumina HiSeq 2500. First-strand cDNA was synthesized using Superscript III and a set of TRAV- and TRBV-specific primers, so that both TCRalpha and TCRbeta chains were covered. An approximately 20-cycle PCR with Phusion amplified the TCRs, pairing a constant-region primer with the adapter that was attached to the V primers. The isolated mRNA was amplified using the MessageAmp II aRNA Amplification Kit, with in vitro transcription performed for about 16 hours at 37 degrees C. The Dynabeads mRNA DIRECT Purification Kit was used to isolate mRNA for TCR sequencing. Indexed Illumina adapters were added in a second Phusion PCR of 20 to 25 cycles, and the PCR products were purified with AMPure XP beads. Processing in the source paper ran as follows. Using custom Perl scripts, TCR sequences encoding the same protein were pooled, out-of-frame sequences were removed, and the abundance of each clonotype was computed. TCR sequences supported by only a single read were excluded from analysis. Shannon entropy, Gini index, clonality, richness, and the frequency of TCRs shared between repertoires were included as repertoire metrics. The public sequencing data were trimmed at Q25 with fastp and processed into clonotypes with MiXCR by TCRdb, which kept only in-frame beta chains. For every CDR3 protein sequence, its rows merge into one entry that carries the most common genes and DNA. The V and J calls and clone size come from TCRdb's table, not from the authors' own analysis. The sample data list under 95,000 distinct CDR3 sequences, and 15% to 20% of these were observed just once. The ten largest clonotypes hold about 1.3% of the sample.

The sample is drawn from a study of low-dose radiotherapy and immunotherapy resistance in tumors (dated by TCRdb to the early 2020s). At the level of the whole study: In Cohort 1, each fraction delivered 0.5 Gy every 2 weeks, and the prescribed total PTV dose was 6.5 Gy. Patients were given nivolumab as a 240 mg flat dose every two weeks and ipilimumab at 1 mg/kg every six weeks, with both drugs delivered intravenously. Trial participants were not randomized into treatment groups. Starting on cycle 1 day 1, patients took 300 mg of aspirin by mouth once a day for four cycles. Cyclophosphamide 200 mg/m2 was administered intravenously every two weeks, one day before each radiation and immunotherapy administration. The translational analysis covered eight patients: three from the first dose cohort and the first five from the second dose cohort. For Cohort 2, the dose was 1 Gy per fraction given every two weeks, adding up to 13 Gy in total across 26 weeks.

This receptor was obtained from a male donor with prostate cancer. The rearrangement joined TRBV7-2 to TRBJ2-7; TRBD1 agrees with 10 junctional bases. This sample comprised PBMCs, obtained after low-dose radiotherapy plus immunotherapy. The DNA sequence is as follows: TGTGCCAGCAGCCCCTGGGACAGGGGTTCTTACGAGCAGTACTTC. Its coded protein is CASSPWDRGSYEQYF.